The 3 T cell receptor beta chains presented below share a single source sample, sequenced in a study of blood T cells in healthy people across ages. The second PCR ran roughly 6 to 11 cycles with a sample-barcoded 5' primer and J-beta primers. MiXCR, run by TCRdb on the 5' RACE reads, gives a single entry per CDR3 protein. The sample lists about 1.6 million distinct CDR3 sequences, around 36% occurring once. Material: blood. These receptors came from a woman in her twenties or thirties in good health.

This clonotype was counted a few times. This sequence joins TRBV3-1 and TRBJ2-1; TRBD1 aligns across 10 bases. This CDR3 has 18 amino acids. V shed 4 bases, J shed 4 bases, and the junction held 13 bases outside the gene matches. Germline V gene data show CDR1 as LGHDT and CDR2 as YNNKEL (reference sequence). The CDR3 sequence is CASSLTIRTGGVYNEQFF. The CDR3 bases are TGTGCCAGCAGCCTTACTATTAGGACAGGGGGTGTATACAATGAGCAGTTCTTC.

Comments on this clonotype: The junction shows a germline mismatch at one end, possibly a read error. The CDR3 protein is CSIDPPSKGRRTSFYNEQFF. CDR3 nucleotides: TGCAGCATTGATCCACCCTCGAAAGGCAGGAGGACCTCGTTTTACAATGAGCAGTTCTTC. The chain employs TRBV29-1 and TRBJ2-1, with D possibly matching TRBD2 (5 bases). This CDR3 is built from 20 residues. Per germline, CDR1 SQVTM and CDR2 ANQGSEA.

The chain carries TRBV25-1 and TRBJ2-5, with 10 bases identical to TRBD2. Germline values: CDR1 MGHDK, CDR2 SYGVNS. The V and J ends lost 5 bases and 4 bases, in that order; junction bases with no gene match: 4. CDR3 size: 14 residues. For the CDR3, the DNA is TGTGCCAGCAGTAGCGGGAGGGTCCCAGAGACCCAGTACTTC. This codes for CASSSGRVPETQYF.